These T cell receptor beta chains were read from a single sample in a study of T cells in Graves' hyperthyroidism and ophthalmopathy. TCRdb reprocessed the multiplex PCR reads via MiXCR and lists one record per CDR3 protein. Of hundreds of thousands of distinct CDR3 sequences in the sample, approximately 14% were seen once. Sequenced material: blood. The receptor set was obtained from a woman under 30 with Graves' hyperthyroidism. Each CDR3 is given with its conserved first and last residue. Fields, in order: CDR3 protein, CDR3 DNA, D gene, V gene, J gene, clone size. A D gene is named only where the DNA matches it firmly. A row's size may be missing; if present it is once, few, many or a size class.

CASSLPTGGNYGYTF	TGTGCCAGCAGCCTACCGACAGGGGGGAACTATGGCTACACCTTC	TRBD1	TRBV7-9	TRBJ1-2	many
CASSLSSTGPYNEQFF	TGTGCCAGCAGCCTTAGTTCGACAGGCCCTTACAATGAGCAGTTCTTC	NA	TRBV7-8	TRBJ2-1	many
CASSRAYKQYF	TGCGCCAGCAGCCGGGCCTACAAGCAGTACTTC	NA	TRBV5-1	TRBJ2-7	NA
CASSRGDIQYF	TGTGCCAGCAGCCGGGGGGACATTCAGTACTTC	NA	TRBV3-1	TRBJ2-4	NA
CASSYGGRVSGANVLTF	TGTGCCAGCAGTTATGGGGGGCGAGTATCTGGGGCCAACGTCCTGACTTTC	NA	TRBV6-1	TRBJ2-6	few
CSARRAGRYNEQFF	TGCAGTGCAAGAAGGGCAGGGAGGTACAATGAGCAGTTCTTC	NA	TRBV20-1	TRBJ2-1	many
CSEGGGPSGEQYF	TGCAGTGAGGGGGGAGGGCCGTCGGGCGAGCAGTACTTC	NA	TRBV20-1	TRBJ2-7	many
CATGRTGVTGELFF	TGTGCCACGGGCAGGACCGGGGTCACCGGGGAGCTGTTTTTT	NA	TRBV24-1	TRBJ2-2	few
CASSLPQQGAYGYTF	TGTGCCAGCAGTTTACCGCAACAGGGGGCCTATGGCTACACCTTC	TRBD1	TRBV28	TRBJ1-2	many
CASSPRTRTGELFF	TGTGCCAGCAGCCCTCGGACTAGAACCGGGGAGCTGTTTTTT	TRBD2	TRBV7-8	TRBJ2-2	few
CASATDLLQGVEQYF	TGTGCCAGCGCGACCGACCTACTCCAGGGGGTCGAGCAGTACTTC	TRBD1	TRBV2	TRBJ2-7	many
CATTGGEYNEQFF	TGTGCCACCACTGGAGGGGAGTACAATGAGCAGTTCTTC	NA	TRBV24-1	TRBJ2-1	many
CASSQDWPREVADTQYF	TGCGCCAGCAGCCAAGATTGGCCTAGGGAGGTCGCAGATACGCAGTATTTT	NA	TRBV4-1	TRBJ2-3	many
CASRAGLAAAYEQYF	TGTGCCAGCAGAGCGGGACTAGCGGCAGCCTACGAGCAGTACTTC	TRBD2	TRBV2	TRBJ2-7	many
CASNPGQGYGELFF	TGCGCCAGCAATCCGGGACAGGGTTACGGGGAGCTGTTTTTT	TRBD1	TRBV10-1	TRBJ2-2	NA
CASSLVSSGRFYEQYF	TGTGCCAGCAGTTTAGTTTCTAGCGGGAGATTCTACGAGCAGTACTTC	TRBD2	TRBV12-3/TRBV12-4	TRBJ2-7	few